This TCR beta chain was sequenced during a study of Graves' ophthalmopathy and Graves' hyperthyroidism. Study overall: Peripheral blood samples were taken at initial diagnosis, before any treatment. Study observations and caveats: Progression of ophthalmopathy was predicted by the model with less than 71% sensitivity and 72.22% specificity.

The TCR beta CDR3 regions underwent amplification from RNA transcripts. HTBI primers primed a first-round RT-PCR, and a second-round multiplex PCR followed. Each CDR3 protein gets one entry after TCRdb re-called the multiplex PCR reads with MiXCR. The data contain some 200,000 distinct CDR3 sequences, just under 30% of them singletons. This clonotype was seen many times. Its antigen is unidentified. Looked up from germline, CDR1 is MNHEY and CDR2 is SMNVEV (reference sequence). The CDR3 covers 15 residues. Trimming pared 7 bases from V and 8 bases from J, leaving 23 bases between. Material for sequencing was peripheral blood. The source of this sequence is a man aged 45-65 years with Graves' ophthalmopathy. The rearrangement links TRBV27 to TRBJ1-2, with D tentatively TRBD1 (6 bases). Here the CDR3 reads CASTSTGGGLRGYTF. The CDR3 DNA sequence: TGTGCCAGCACATCGACAGGTGGAGGATTGAGGGGCTACACCTTC.